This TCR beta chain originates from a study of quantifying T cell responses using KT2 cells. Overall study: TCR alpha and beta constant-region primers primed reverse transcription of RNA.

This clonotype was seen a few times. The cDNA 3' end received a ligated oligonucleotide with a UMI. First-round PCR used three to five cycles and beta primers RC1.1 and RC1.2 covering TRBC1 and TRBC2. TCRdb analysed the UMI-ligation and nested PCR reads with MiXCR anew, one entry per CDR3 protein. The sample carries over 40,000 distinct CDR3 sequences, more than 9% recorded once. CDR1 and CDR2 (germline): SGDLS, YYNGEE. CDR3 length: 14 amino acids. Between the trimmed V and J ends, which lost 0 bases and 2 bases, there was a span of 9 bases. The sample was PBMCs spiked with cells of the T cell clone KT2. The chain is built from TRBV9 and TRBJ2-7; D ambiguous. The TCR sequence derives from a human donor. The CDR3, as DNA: TGTGCCAGCAGCGTAGAGGTGAACCCCTACGAGCAGTACTTC. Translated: CASSVEVNPYEQYF.